The present entry profiles one T cell receptor beta chain with its context. What it binds is not known. The data belong to a study of cytomegalovirus exposure and HLA in healthy donors. The germline V gene has CDR1 ENHRY and CDR2 SYGVKD. V dropped 6 bases and J dropped 4; count of bases not matched to a gene: 10. CDR3 size: 15 residues. Study outcomes and limitations: With high specificity and sensitivity, the classifier reportedly diagnosed cytomegalovirus status. Most TCRs appeared rarely, but some public TCRs recurred in many donors.

Some clones are missing from TCRdb's copy, which holds only in-frame ones; the method was immunoSEQ multiplex PCR. Of about 88,000 clones listed, 84% are singletons. This TCR derives from a woman younger than 30 in good health and CMV-seropositive. This chain joins TRBV10-3 and TRBJ1-1; 8 nucleotides agree with TRBD1. Sequencing input: PBMCs. As DNA, the CDR3 is TGTGCCATCAGGACAGGGGCCGGCGAGGGCACTGAAGCTTTCTTT. Encoded protein: CAIRTGAGEGTEAFF.